The next 27 T cell receptor beta chains were all read from a single sample in a study of T-cell reconstitution after alpha-beta-depleted transplantation in children (dated by TCRdb to about 2016). The library was generated by PCR. Sequencing used an Illumina HiSeq 2500. To normalize quantification of the TCRbeta repertoire, the TCR libraries were built with molecular barcoding that relied on unique molecular identifiers. TCRdb reprocessing: public reads trimmed at Q25 with fastp, clones called with MiXCR, in-frame beta chains kept. Merged by CDR3 protein, the rows form single entries marked with the most common genes and DNA. Across this sample there are around 800,000 distinct CDR3 sequences, with around 17% seen only once. Under 6% of the sample rests with the top ten. The sample's treatment or condition label, decoded: allogeneic hematopoietic cell transplantation with graft depleted of TCRalphabeta T cells and CD19 B cells.

The material sequenced was PBMCs, mostly from graft donor cells, taken 360 days after TCRalphabeta/CD19-depleted stem cell transplant. The source is a male patient aged 10-17 years who had a stem cell transplant for acute lymphoblastic leukemia, so the T cells may come from the graft donor.

The rearrangement uses TRBV5-5 and TRBJ1-2, with D perhaps matching TRBD1 (6 bases). The germline gives CDR1 SGHKS, CDR2 YYEKEE (reference sequence). The CDR3 runs to 15 residues. V was cut by 3 bases and J by 0 bases, with 12 bases left in between. DNA for the CDR3: TGTGCCAGCAGCTCCCTGGACAGAGCTAACTATGGCTACACCTTC. It yields the protein CASSSLDRANYGYTF.

The table lists this clonotype with a few counts. The chain links TRBV28 to TRBJ1-6; 7 bases are shared with TRBD1. The CDR3 runs to 15 residues. Trimming at V came to 8 bases and at J to 3 bases, leaving 7 bases not matched to a gene. The germline V gene encodes CDR1 MDHEN and CDR2 SYDVKM. The CDR3, as DNA: TGTGCCAGCCCAACAAGGACAGGCTATAATTCACCCCTCCACTTT. Encoded protein: CASPTRTGYNSPLHF.

The chain carries TRBV20-1 and TRBJ2-7, with D tentatively TRBD2 (6 bases). Trimming pared 6 bases from V and 1 base from J, leaving 16 bases between. This CDR3 comprises 14 residues. CDR1 is DFQATT and CDR2 is SNEGSKA in the germline V gene (reference sequence). Here the CDR3 reads CSAISTGASYEQYF. The DNA of the CDR3 is TGCAGTGCCATTAGTACGGGAGCTTCCTACGAGCAGTACTTC.

Here the CDR3 reads CASSFSQGVQETQYF. CDR3 DNA sequence: TGTGCCAGCAGCTTTTCCCAGGGGGTGCAAGAGACCCAGTACTTC. The rearrangement uses TRBV7-8 and TRBJ2-5; 7 nucleotides align to TRBD1. The CDR3 has 15 residues. Germline V lookup: CDR1 SGHVS, CDR2 FQNEAQ. V shed 3 bases and J 2 bases; nucleotides not matched to a gene: 6.

V usage is TRBV2 and J usage is TRBJ2-1, with 9 bases fitting TRBD2. Germline V gives CDR1 SNHLY, CDR2 FYNNEI. With V trimmed by 5 bases and J by 8 bases, 10 bases remained unmatched. The CDR3 loop spans 15 amino acids. In DNA form, the CDR3 reads TGTGCCAGCAGTTTAGCGGGAGCCCTGGGGGATGAGCAGTTCTTC. Translating it yields CASSLAGALGDEQFF. Full variable domain (missing parts from reference TRBV2 and TRBJ2-1): EPEVTQTPSHQVTQMGQEVILRCVPISNHLYFYWYRQILGQKVEFLVSFYNNEISEKSEIFDDQFSVERPDGSNFTLKIRSTKLEDSAMYFCASSLAGALGDEQFFGPGTRLTVL.

The table lists this clonotype with a few counts. This chain joins TRBV7-8 and TRBJ2-7; 8 nucleotides agree with TRBD2. The CDR3 covers 17 residues. The junction had 12 bases not matched to a gene; V was cut back by 5 bases and J by 0 bases. The germline V gene encodes CDR1 SGHVS and CDR2 FQNEAQ. CDR3 sequence (DNA): TGTGCCAGCAGCGTAAGCCTCAGCGGGAGCCTCTCCTACGAGCAGTACTTC. This gives the protein CASSVSLSGSLSYEQYF.

V and J are TRBV7-2 and TRBJ2-7; unclear D gene. The CDR3 covers 15 residues. The V end lost 5 bases, the J end lost 2 bases, and 16 bases lay between the germline ends. Germline assignment: CDR1 SGHTA and CDR2 FQGNSA. CDR3 sequence (DNA): TGTGCCAGCAGCGTCACTCTCGGGTATCCCTACGAGCAGTACTTC. It specifies CASSVTLGYPYEQYF.

This clonotype has ten or more counts. The CDR3 spells CASSQEGDRAYNEQFF. The CDR3 DNA is TGCGCCAGCAGCCAAGAAGGGGACAGAGCCTACAATGAGCAGTTCTTC. The gene calls are TRBV4-1 and TRBJ2-1; the match to TRBD1 covers 7 bases. CDR3 size: 16 residues. J lost 2 bases, V lost 0 bases, and 4 bases had no gene match. Per germline, CDR1 MGHRA and CDR2 YSYEKL.

CDR3 in amino acids: CSARGQGVAIPGNTIYF. CDR3 coding DNA: TGCAGTGCTAGGGGACAGGGGGTGGCAATCCCTGGAAACACCATATATTTT. J is TRBJ1-3 and V is TRBV20-1; TRBD1 aligns across 11 bases. This CDR3 contains 17 residues. The ends lost 3 bases at V and 2 bases at J; junction bases unmatched: 9. CDR1 and CDR2 from the germline V gene are DFQATT and SNEGSKA (reference sequence).

There are a few counts of this clonotype. This chain connects TRBV27 to TRBJ2-2, with a possible D match to TRBD2 (6 bases). Germline assignment: CDR1 MNHEY and CDR2 SMNVEV (reference sequence). The CDR3 loop spans 16 amino acids. Between the trimmed V and J ends, which lost 6 bases and 5 bases, there was a span of 19 bases. The CDR3 sequence is CASSLPRGYQTGELFF. Written as DNA, the CDR3 is TGTGCCAGCAGCCTCCCGCGGGGCTACCAGACCGGGGAGCTGTTTTTT.

J is TRBJ2-4 and V is TRBV29-1; D remains ambiguous. Germline loops: CDR1 SQVTM, CDR2 ANQGSEA. CDR3 length equals 13 residues. The V gene lost 4 bases and the J gene lost 3 bases, with 10 bases spanning the gap. As DNA, the CDR3 is TGCAGCGTTGGAGTTTGGGGCAAAAACATTCAGTACTTC. Encoded protein: CSVGVWGKNIQYF.

There are many counts of this clonotype. J is TRBJ2-3 and V is TRBV4-1; D tentatively reads TRBD1 or TRBD2 (5 bases each). Trimming took 0 bases from V and 4 from J, leaving 11 bases between them. The V gene's germline CDR1 is MGHRA and CDR2 YSYEKL. This CDR3 has 15 residues. For the CDR3, the DNA is TGCGCCAGCAGCCAAGAGGAGCTGGGGGCAGATACGCAGTATTTT. It yields the protein CASSQEELGADTQYF.

The chain links TRBV2 to TRBJ2-4; a possible D gene is TRBD2 (5 bases). The V end was cut by 6 bases, the J end by 12 bases, with 21 bases between. CDR1 is SNHLY, CDR2 FYNNEI, per germline. This CDR3 is 14 amino acids long. CDR3 sequence: CASRTGSGNNPQYF. In nucleotides, the CDR3 is TGTGCCAGCAGGACTGGATCGGGGAATAACCCTCAGTACTTC.

The rearrangement uses TRBV5-5 and TRBJ2-7; 9 bases agree with TRBD2. V gave up 2 bases and J gave up 2 bases; unmatched junction bases: 2. The CDR3 extends over 14 amino acids. Germline assignment: CDR1 SGHKS and CDR2 YYEKEE (reference sequence). Written as DNA, the CDR3 is TGTGCCAGCAGCTTCTGGACTAGCGCCTACGAGCAGTACTTC. As protein: CASSFWTSAYEQYF.

The gene calls are TRBV15 and TRBJ2-7, with 7 bases aligning to TRBD2. The CDR3 runs to 15 residues. The V gene's germline CDR1 is LNHNV and CDR2 YYDKDF (reference sequence). Germline trimming cut 3 bases from V and 1 base from J; bases unmatched to any gene: 6. The CDR3 region is CATSSRLAASYEQYF. The CDR3 DNA reads as TGTGCCACCAGCAGCAGACTAGCAGCGTCCTACGAGCAGTACTTC.

This clonotype showed up just a few times. The CDR3 carries no conserved terminal phenylalanine or tryptophan, so it likely arises from a read error. The DNA is left out, because the CDR3 cannot be placed on it with certainty; the CDR3 is given as TCRdb lists it. The V call is TRBV15, the J call TRBJ2-7; the D call in the table, TRBD2, was not verified against the DNA. Counting both end residues, the CDR3 totals 11 amino acids. Germline lookup yields CDR1 LNHNV and CDR2 YYDKDF (reference sequence). The CDR3 sequence is CATSRDTGLLT.

The chain links TRBV3-1 to TRBJ2-7; 9 bases are shared with TRBD1. CDR1 LGHDT and CDR2 YNNKEL come from the germline V gene (reference sequence). V was pared by 6 bases and J by 2 bases, with 8 bases of the junction left unmatched. The CDR3 has 15 residues. CDR3 loop: CASSLTRTGAYEQYF. CDR3 DNA sequence: TGTGCCAGCAGTCTTACCCGGACAGGGGCCTACGAGCAGTACTTC.

This chain links TRBV27 with TRBJ2-1; D is unclear. This CDR3 contains 16 residues. The germline gives CDR1 MNHEY, CDR2 SMNVEV (reference sequence). Trimming took 6 bases from V and 0 from J, leaving 15 bases between them. CDR3 DNA: TGTGCCAGCAGGCCGAATCTAGGTGACTCCTACAATGAGCAGTTCTTC. It yields the protein CASRPNLGDSYNEQFF.

This clonotype was observed many times. This chain joins TRBV5-1 and TRBJ2-5; D not resolved. The CDR3 has 13 residues. The germline V and J ends were trimmed by 1 base and 5 bases, with 9 bases remaining between them. From germline, CDR1 is SGHRS and CDR2 YFSETQ. As DNA, the CDR3 is TGCGCCAGCAGCTTGAATCTTGCGGAGACCCAGTACTTC. This gives the protein CASSLNLAETQYF.

The chain uses TRBV19 and TRBJ2-1; D may be TRBD2 (6 bases). This CDR3 has 16 amino acids. The V gene lost 2 bases and the J gene lost 0 bases, with 11 bases spanning the gap. Germline V gives CDR1 LNHDA, CDR2 SQIVND (reference sequence). The CDR3 DNA sequence: TGTGCCAGTAGTATAAGGAGGGATATCTCCTACAATGAGCAGTTCTTC. Protein product: CASSIRRDISYNEQFF.

This clonotype was seen a handful of times. The chain is built from TRBV25-1 and TRBJ2-4; perhaps D is TRBD1 or TRBD2 (6 bases each). Germline assignment: CDR1 MGHDK and CDR2 SYGVNS. This CDR3 region has 13 residues. Trimming cost V 2 bases and J 15 bases, with 17 bases left between them. CDR3 nucleotide sequence: TGTGCCAGCAGTGAAGAGGGGGGTCGGGGGACGTACTTC. This translates into CASSEEGGRGTYF.

A few counts support this clonotype. The chain employs TRBV12-3 or TRBV12-4 and TRBJ2-7; 7 nucleotides agree with TRBD2. The CDR3 consists of 16 residues. J was trimmed by 3 bases and V by 7 bases; bases with no gene match: 15. In DNA form, the CDR3 reads TGTGCCAGCACCCGATTTTGGGGGAGGGCGGACTACGAGCAGTACTTC. This codes for CASTRFWGRADYEQYF.

This clonotype was recorded at least ten times. This sequence joins TRBV27 and TRBJ2-7; possibly TRBD2 for D (6 bases). Germline V lookup: CDR1 MNHEY, CDR2 SMNVEV (reference sequence). The CDR3 has 14 amino acids. V lost 6 bases to trimming and J lost 1 base, with 13 bases between them. The CDR3: CASSLVEGSYEQYF. CDR3 sequence (DNA): TGTGCCAGCAGCCTAGTGGAGGGATCCTACGAGCAGTACTTC.

In its sample, this clonotype was seen many times. V usage is TRBV12-3 or TRBV12-4 and J usage is TRBJ1-1; TRBD1 might be the D (6 bases). V dropped 5 bases and J dropped 4 bases, with 17 bases sitting between them. There are 15 residues in the CDR3. In nucleotides, the CDR3 is TGTGCCAGCAGTCTAAGAACAGGGAGGGGCACTGAAGCTTTCTTT. It encodes CASSLRTGRGTEAFF.

This clonotype was counted a few times. The chain couples TRBV24-1 to TRBJ2-1; D unresolved. Germline CDR1 KGHDR, CDR2 SFDVKD. With 4 bases removed from V and 8 bases from J, the gap between germline ends came to 11 bases. The CDR3 sequence is 13 residues long. The CDR3 DNA is TGTGCCACCAGTGACTTACGATCCTATGAGCAGTTCTTC. Residues: CATSDLRSYEQFF.

This clonotype was counted between two and nine times. The chain has TRBV7-6 and TRBJ2-1; TRBD1 agrees at 8 bases. From germline, CDR1 is SGHVS and CDR2 FNYEAQ. V shed 5 bases and J 10 bases; nucleotides not matched to a gene: 7. The CDR3 sequence is 13 residues long. CDR3 protein: CASSNTWDREQFF. The CDR3 DNA is TGTGCCAGCAGCAATACTTGGGACAGGGAGCAGTTCTTC.

There are a few counts of this clonotype. This chain uses TRBV5-1 with TRBJ1-1; 7 bases line up with TRBD1. V shed 4 bases, J shed 5 bases, and the junction held 5 bases outside the gene matches. The CDR3 consists of 13 residues. Germline assignment: CDR1 SGHRS and CDR2 YFSETQ. The CDR3 sequence is CASSIDRATEAFF. The CDR3 region has the DNA TGCGCCAGCAGCATAGACAGGGCTACTGAAGCTTTCTTT.